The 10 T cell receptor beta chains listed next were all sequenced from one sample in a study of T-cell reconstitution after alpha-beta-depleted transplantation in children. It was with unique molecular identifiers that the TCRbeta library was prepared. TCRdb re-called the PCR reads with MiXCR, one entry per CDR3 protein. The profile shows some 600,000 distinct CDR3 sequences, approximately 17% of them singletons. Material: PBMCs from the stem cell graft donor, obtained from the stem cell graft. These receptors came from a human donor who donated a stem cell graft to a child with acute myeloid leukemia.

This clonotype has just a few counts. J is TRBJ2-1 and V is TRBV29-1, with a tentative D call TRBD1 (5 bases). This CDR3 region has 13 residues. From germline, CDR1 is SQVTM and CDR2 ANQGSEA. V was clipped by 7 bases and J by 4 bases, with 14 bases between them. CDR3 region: CSDSPRQYNEQFF. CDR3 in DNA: TGCAGCGATTCCCCCCGACAGTACAATGAGCAGTTCTTC.

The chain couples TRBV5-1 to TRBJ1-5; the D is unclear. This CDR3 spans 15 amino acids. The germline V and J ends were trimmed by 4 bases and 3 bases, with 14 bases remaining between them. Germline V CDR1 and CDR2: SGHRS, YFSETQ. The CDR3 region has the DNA TGCGCCAGCAGCCTAGTGGACGGAGCCAATCAGCCCCAGCATTTT. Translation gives CASSLVDGANQPQHF.

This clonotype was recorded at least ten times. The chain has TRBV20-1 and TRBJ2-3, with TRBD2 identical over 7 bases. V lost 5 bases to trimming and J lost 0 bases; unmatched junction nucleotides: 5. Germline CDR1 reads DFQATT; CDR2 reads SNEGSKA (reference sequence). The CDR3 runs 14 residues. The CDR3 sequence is CSARGDTSTDTQYF. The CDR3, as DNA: TGCAGTGCTCGGGGGGATACTAGCACAGATACGCAGTATTTT.

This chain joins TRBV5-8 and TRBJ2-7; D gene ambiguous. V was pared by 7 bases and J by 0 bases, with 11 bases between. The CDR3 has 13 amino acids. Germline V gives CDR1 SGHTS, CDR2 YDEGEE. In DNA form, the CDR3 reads TGTGCCAGCCTGTGGGAAGGCTCCTACGAGCAGTACGTC. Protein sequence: CASLWEGSYEQYV.

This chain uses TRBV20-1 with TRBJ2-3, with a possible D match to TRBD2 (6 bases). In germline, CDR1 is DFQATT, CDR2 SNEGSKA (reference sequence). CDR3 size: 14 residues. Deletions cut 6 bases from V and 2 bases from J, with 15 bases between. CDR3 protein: CSAPPGGNTDTQYF. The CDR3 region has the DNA TGCAGTGCCCCACCGGGCGGGAACACAGATACGCAGTATTTT.

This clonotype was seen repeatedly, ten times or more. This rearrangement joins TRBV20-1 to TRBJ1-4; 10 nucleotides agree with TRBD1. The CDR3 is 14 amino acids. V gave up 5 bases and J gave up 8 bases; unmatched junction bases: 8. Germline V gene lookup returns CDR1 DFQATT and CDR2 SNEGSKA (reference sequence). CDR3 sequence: CSAGRQGAAEKLFF. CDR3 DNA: TGCAGTGCTGGGCGACAGGGGGCGGCCGAAAAACTGTTTTTT.

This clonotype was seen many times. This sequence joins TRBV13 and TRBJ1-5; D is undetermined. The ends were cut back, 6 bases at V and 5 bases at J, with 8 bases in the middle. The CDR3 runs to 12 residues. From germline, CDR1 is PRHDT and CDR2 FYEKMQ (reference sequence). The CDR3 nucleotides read TGTGCCAGCAGTTCTAGGGATCAGCCCCAGCATTTT. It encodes CASSSRDQPQHF.

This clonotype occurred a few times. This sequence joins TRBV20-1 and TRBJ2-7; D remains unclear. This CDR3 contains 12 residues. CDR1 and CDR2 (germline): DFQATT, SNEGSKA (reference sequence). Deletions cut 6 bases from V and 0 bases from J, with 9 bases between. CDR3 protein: CSALMSSYEQYF. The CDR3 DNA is TGCAGTGCCCTGATGAGCTCCTACGAGCAGTACTTC.

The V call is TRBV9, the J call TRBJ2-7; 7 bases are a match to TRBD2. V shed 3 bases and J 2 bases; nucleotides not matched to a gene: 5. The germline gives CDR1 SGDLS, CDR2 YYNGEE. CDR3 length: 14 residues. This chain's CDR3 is CASSAREMTYEQYF. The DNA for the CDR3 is TGTGCCAGCAGCGCGCGGGAGATGACCTACGAGCAGTACTTC.

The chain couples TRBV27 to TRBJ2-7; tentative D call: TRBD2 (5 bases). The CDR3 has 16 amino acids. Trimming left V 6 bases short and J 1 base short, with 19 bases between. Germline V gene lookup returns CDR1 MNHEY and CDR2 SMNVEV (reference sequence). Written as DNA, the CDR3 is TGTGCCAGCAGCCCCCGAGGCGCTCGAGGGTCCTACGAGCAGTACGTC. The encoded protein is CASSPRGARGSYEQYV.